Reported below is one T cell receptor (beta chain). TCRdb reprocessed the RT-PCR reads via MiXCR and lists one record per CDR3 protein. The repertoire consists of some 230,000 distinct CDR3 sequences, with 14% occurring once and the leading ten covering 11%. CDR1 and CDR2 (germline): DFQATT, SNEGSKA (reference sequence). This CDR3 has 15 amino acids. V was shortened by 3 bases and J by 11 bases, with 20 bases between the two germline ends. The record originates from a study of patients and donors after allogeneic stem cell transplantation. This chain uses TRBV20-1 with TRBJ1-6; no clear D. The sequenced sample consisted of blood, either unsorted or a sorted T cell fraction (not recorded which). This clonotype originated in a human donor who was either an allogeneic HSCT recipient or a stem cell or donor lymphocyte infusion donor (not recorded which). It is not recorded whose cells these are; they may come from a transplant donor. This chain's CDR3 is CSASGLTFSEPPLHF. The DNA of the CDR3 is TGCAGTGCTAGTGGATTAACTTTCAGCGAGCCACCCCTCCACTTT.